Described below is a single T cell receptor (beta chain) sequence and its context. Germline lookup yields CDR1 MNHEY and CDR2 SMNVEV (reference sequence). Trimming removed 7 bases from V and 7 bases from J, with 16 bases in between. The CDR3 runs 13 residues. Noted time point: newly diagnosed GD, antithyroid drugs for less than 3 months. PBMC-extracted RNA yielded the TCR library. TCR beta libraries were built with iRepertoire HTBI primers and Arm-PCR of CDR3 regions. TCRdb reprocessed the multiplex PCR reads via MiXCR and lists one record per CDR3 protein. Counted here are roughly 420,000 distinct CDR3 sequences, 16% occurring once; the ten biggest clones make up roughly 23%. This specimen comes from a study of regulatory T cells in long-lasting Graves disease. These data also featured in a second study, about T cells in Graves' hyperthyroidism and ophthalmopathy. That paper notes: Absence of ophthalmopathy progression within 18 months defined stable Graves' hyperthyroidism. A first-round RT-PCR of the TCR CDR3 used the HTBI primer set. Using 13 V-J features, a model discriminated ophthalmopathy from stable hyperthyroidism.

This specimen was peripheral blood mononuclear cells (PBMCs), taken at new diagnosis, from a patient treated with antithyroid drugs. The clonotype originates from a woman under 30 with Graves disease. The J gene is TRBJ1-2, the V gene TRBV27; D may be TRBD1 (6 bases). The CDR3 reads CASNKIYRAGYTF. For the CDR3, the DNA is TGTGCCAGCAACAAGATTTACAGGGCTGGCTACACCTTC.